These 14 T cell receptor beta chains were sequenced from one sample in a study of long-term antiretroviral therapy in people with HIV. Running of the v3.0 immunoSEQ assay took place at survey level. Produced via immunoSEQ multiplex PCR; TCRdb's table is partial and in-frame only. The table includes roughly 20,000 clones, more than 75% detected once. Here the sequenced sample was unsorted PBMCs, taken 0.5 years after starting antiretroviral therapy. These receptors all stem from a man between 35 and 55 years old with HIV.

This sequence joins TRBV5-1 and TRBJ2-1; no definite D call. This CDR3 spans 14 amino acids. The germline V gene has CDR1 SGHRS and CDR2 YFSETQ. Trimming removed 0 bases from V and 8 bases from J, with 12 bases in between. CDR3 region: CASSLGRKGDEQFF. The CDR3 DNA reads TGCGCCAGCAGCTTGGGCAGGAAAGGCGATGAGCAGTTCTTC. The whole variable domain, remainder taken from reference TRBV5-1 and TRBJ2-1, is KAGVTQTPRYLIKTRGQQVTLSCSPISGHRSVSWYQQTPGQGLQFLFEYFSETQRNKGNFPGRFSGRQFSNSRSEMNVSTLELGDSALYLCASSLGRKGDEQFFGPGTRLTVL.

The chain links TRBV19 to TRBJ2-7; D gene ambiguous. The CDR3 is 10 residues long. From germline, CDR1 is LNHDA and CDR2 SQIVND (reference sequence). The germline V and J ends were trimmed by 5 bases and 1 base, with 0 bases remaining between them. CDR3 sequence: CASSSYEQYF. DNA of the CDR3: TGTGCCAGTAGTTCCTACGAGCAGTACTTC.

The chain uses TRBV30 and TRBJ2-7; 9 bases map to TRBD2. Germline V gives CDR1 GTSNPN, CDR2 SVGIG (reference sequence). The trim removed 1 base at V and 2 bases at J, leaving 3 bases unmatched. This CDR3 has 14 residues. CDR3 region: CAWSGLAGTYEQYF. As DNA, the CDR3 is TGTGCCTGGAGTGGTCTAGCGGGGACCTACGAGCAGTACTTC.

In this sample, this clone turned up once. V and J are TRBV29-1 and TRBJ2-2; no clear D gene. V dropped 3 bases and J dropped 1 base, with 6 bases sitting between them. There are 13 residues in the CDR3. CDR1 is SQVTM, CDR2 ANQGSEA, per germline. Here the CDR3 DNA reads TGCAGCGTTGATCAGGTGAACACCGGGGAGCTGTTTTTT. Translating it yields CSVDQVNTGELFF.

The chain combines TRBV12-5 with TRBJ2-7, with TRBD2 matching over 8 bases. Germline CDR1 LGHNT, CDR2 FRNRAP. This CDR3 is built from 13 residues. Trimming at V came to 7 bases and at J to 6 bases, leaving 8 bases not matched to a gene. The CDR3 DNA sequence: TGTGCTAGTGCCGACGGACTAGCAGGCGAGCAGTACTTC. Its translation is CASADGLAGEQYF.

This clone is medium-sized (0.01 to 0.1%) within its sample. J is TRBJ2-7 and V is TRBV27; D is perhaps TRBD2 (6 bases). V was shortened by 5 bases and J by 5 bases, with 13 bases between the two germline ends. Germline V CDR1 and CDR2: MNHEY, SMNVEV (reference sequence). The CDR3 is made up of 13 amino acids. In DNA form, the CDR3 reads TGTGCCAGCAGTCCCCAGGGACTTCACGAGCAGTACTTC. It is translated as CASSPQGLHEQYF.

The chain has TRBV27 and TRBJ2-2; the match to TRBD2 covers 12 bases. Unmatched junction bases numbered 5, after V lost 4 bases and J lost 5 bases. The CDR3 covers 16 residues. Germline V gene lookup returns CDR1 MNHEY and CDR2 SMNVEV (reference sequence). CDR3 sequence reads: CASSSRTSGITGELFF. Written as DNA, the CDR3 is TGTGCCAGCAGTTCCCGGACTAGCGGGATAACCGGGGAGCTGTTTTTT.

V and J are TRBV28 and TRBJ1-2, with 7 positions matching TRBD1. The CDR3 totals 14 residues. CDR1 and CDR2 (germline): MDHEN, SYDVKM. The junction had 4 bases not matched to a gene; V was cut back by 2 bases and J by 4 bases. The CDR3 DNA reads as TGTGCCAGCAGTTTAGAAGGGGGCGTCTATGGCTACACCTTC. It is translated as CASSLEGGVYGYTF.

The chain uses TRBV29-1 and TRBJ2-5, with TRBD2 matching over 7 bases. The germline V gene encodes CDR1 SQVTM and CDR2 ANQGSEA. Unmatched junction bases numbered 7, after V lost 4 bases and J lost 5 bases. The CDR3 has 13 residues. This CDR3 is CSVAASGRETQYF. For the CDR3, the DNA is TGCAGCGTTGCGGCTAGCGGAAGGGAGACCCAGTACTTC.

This chain joins TRBV9 and TRBJ1-2; D gene unclear. The CDR3 sequence is 13 residues long. V dropped 0 bases and J dropped 4 bases, with 7 bases sitting between them. Germline-derived CDR1 and CDR2 are SGDLS and YYNGEE. The CDR3 coding sequence is TGTGCCAGCAGCGTAGGGGGAATCTATGGCTACACCTTC. It is translated as CASSVGGIYGYTF.

This clone showed up just once. The chain recombines TRBV18 with TRBJ2-3, with 11 bases that match TRBD2. Germline CDR1 KGHSH, CDR2 LQKENI. With V trimmed by 4 bases and J by 3 bases, 9 bases remained unmatched. CDR3 length equals 17 residues. Here the CDR3 DNA reads TGTGCCAGCTCACGCGGGACTAGCGGAACCCGTACAGATACGCAGTATTTT. Encoded protein: CASSRGTSGTRTDTQYF.

The chain joins TRBV18 to TRBJ2-5, with 12 nucleotides matching TRBD2. V lost 1 base, J lost 1 base, and 10 bases stayed unmatched. There are 19 residues in the CDR3. CDR1 and CDR2 from the germline V gene are KGHSH and LQKENI. CDR3 coding DNA: TGTGCCAGCTCACCACGAACCATTCCGACTAGCGGGGGCCAAGAGACCCAGTACTTC. Its protein is CASSPRTIPTSGGQETQYF.

This CDR3 is CASSFYARGAGNQPQHF. CDR3 in DNA: TGTGCCAGCAGCTTCTACGCTCGAGGAGCGGGCAATCAGCCCCAGCATTTT. The V gene is TRBV5-6, the J gene TRBJ1-5; no firm D call. V was shortened by 2 bases and J by 2 bases, with 17 bases between the two germline ends. This CDR3 region has 17 residues. The germline V gene encodes CDR1 SGHDT and CDR2 YYEEEE.

The chain couples TRBV28 to TRBJ2-2, with D hard to call. Between the trimmed V and J ends, which lost 6 bases and 5 bases, there was a span of 4 bases. This CDR3 has 11 residues. Per germline, CDR1 MDHEN and CDR2 SYDVKM. The CDR3 DNA reads TGTGCCAGCAGAGTAACCGGGGAGCTGTTTTTT. It translates to CASRVTGELFF.